Detailed here is one T cell receptor beta chain. What it binds is unknown. Using immunoSEQ multiplex PCR, the repertoire was profiled, and TCRdb retains in-frame clones only, with some absent. The sample yields roughly 170,000 clones, under 90% seen once. This sample is drawn from a study of cytotoxic CD8 clonotypes in ibrutinib-treated CLL. Study results and limitations: Lymph node repertoires were not studied, and sampling times were unmatched.

Germline V gene sequence: CDR1 MNHNY, CDR2 SVGAGI (reference sequence). CDR3 length: 15 amino acids. With 6 bases clipped from V and 1 base from J, the junction kept 3 bases outside the gene matches. J is TRBJ1-1 and V is TRBV6-6; 12 nucleotides agree with TRBD1. The sequencing here drew on PBMCs, taken after 24 months of ibrutinib treatment. The receptor's source is a human donor with chronic lymphocytic leukemia. The CDR3 DNA follows: TGTGCCAGCAGGCCGGGACAGGGGGCGAACACTGAAGCTTTCTTT. This translates into CASRPGQGANTEAFF.